The following is a TCR beta chain sequence with its context. This sample is part of a study of blood T cell repertoires in COVID-19. As originally analysed: Reference gene primer amplification in the assay estimated nucleated cell counts. TCRdb's copy holds only in-frame clones and misses some; the assay was immunoSEQ multiplex PCR. V and J calls and clone size are as listed in that table; D and trimming were resolved from the DNA. Seen here are some 86,000 clones, approximately 90% observed once, and the top ten hold around 2.3%. V was trimmed by 4 bases and J by 2 bases, leaving 9 bases between them. This CDR3 contains 13 residues. The germline V gene encodes CDR1 SGHRS and CDR2 YFSETQ.

The origin of this receptor is a human donor with active COVID-19. The donor label of this sample is uncertain. The chain has TRBV5-1 and TRBJ2-5, with D possibly matching TRBD2 (5 bases). Sequencing used peripheral blood. As DNA, the CDR3 is TGCGCCAGCAGCCCCGGACTGCAAGAGACCCAGTACTTC. The encoded protein is CASSPGLQETQYF.